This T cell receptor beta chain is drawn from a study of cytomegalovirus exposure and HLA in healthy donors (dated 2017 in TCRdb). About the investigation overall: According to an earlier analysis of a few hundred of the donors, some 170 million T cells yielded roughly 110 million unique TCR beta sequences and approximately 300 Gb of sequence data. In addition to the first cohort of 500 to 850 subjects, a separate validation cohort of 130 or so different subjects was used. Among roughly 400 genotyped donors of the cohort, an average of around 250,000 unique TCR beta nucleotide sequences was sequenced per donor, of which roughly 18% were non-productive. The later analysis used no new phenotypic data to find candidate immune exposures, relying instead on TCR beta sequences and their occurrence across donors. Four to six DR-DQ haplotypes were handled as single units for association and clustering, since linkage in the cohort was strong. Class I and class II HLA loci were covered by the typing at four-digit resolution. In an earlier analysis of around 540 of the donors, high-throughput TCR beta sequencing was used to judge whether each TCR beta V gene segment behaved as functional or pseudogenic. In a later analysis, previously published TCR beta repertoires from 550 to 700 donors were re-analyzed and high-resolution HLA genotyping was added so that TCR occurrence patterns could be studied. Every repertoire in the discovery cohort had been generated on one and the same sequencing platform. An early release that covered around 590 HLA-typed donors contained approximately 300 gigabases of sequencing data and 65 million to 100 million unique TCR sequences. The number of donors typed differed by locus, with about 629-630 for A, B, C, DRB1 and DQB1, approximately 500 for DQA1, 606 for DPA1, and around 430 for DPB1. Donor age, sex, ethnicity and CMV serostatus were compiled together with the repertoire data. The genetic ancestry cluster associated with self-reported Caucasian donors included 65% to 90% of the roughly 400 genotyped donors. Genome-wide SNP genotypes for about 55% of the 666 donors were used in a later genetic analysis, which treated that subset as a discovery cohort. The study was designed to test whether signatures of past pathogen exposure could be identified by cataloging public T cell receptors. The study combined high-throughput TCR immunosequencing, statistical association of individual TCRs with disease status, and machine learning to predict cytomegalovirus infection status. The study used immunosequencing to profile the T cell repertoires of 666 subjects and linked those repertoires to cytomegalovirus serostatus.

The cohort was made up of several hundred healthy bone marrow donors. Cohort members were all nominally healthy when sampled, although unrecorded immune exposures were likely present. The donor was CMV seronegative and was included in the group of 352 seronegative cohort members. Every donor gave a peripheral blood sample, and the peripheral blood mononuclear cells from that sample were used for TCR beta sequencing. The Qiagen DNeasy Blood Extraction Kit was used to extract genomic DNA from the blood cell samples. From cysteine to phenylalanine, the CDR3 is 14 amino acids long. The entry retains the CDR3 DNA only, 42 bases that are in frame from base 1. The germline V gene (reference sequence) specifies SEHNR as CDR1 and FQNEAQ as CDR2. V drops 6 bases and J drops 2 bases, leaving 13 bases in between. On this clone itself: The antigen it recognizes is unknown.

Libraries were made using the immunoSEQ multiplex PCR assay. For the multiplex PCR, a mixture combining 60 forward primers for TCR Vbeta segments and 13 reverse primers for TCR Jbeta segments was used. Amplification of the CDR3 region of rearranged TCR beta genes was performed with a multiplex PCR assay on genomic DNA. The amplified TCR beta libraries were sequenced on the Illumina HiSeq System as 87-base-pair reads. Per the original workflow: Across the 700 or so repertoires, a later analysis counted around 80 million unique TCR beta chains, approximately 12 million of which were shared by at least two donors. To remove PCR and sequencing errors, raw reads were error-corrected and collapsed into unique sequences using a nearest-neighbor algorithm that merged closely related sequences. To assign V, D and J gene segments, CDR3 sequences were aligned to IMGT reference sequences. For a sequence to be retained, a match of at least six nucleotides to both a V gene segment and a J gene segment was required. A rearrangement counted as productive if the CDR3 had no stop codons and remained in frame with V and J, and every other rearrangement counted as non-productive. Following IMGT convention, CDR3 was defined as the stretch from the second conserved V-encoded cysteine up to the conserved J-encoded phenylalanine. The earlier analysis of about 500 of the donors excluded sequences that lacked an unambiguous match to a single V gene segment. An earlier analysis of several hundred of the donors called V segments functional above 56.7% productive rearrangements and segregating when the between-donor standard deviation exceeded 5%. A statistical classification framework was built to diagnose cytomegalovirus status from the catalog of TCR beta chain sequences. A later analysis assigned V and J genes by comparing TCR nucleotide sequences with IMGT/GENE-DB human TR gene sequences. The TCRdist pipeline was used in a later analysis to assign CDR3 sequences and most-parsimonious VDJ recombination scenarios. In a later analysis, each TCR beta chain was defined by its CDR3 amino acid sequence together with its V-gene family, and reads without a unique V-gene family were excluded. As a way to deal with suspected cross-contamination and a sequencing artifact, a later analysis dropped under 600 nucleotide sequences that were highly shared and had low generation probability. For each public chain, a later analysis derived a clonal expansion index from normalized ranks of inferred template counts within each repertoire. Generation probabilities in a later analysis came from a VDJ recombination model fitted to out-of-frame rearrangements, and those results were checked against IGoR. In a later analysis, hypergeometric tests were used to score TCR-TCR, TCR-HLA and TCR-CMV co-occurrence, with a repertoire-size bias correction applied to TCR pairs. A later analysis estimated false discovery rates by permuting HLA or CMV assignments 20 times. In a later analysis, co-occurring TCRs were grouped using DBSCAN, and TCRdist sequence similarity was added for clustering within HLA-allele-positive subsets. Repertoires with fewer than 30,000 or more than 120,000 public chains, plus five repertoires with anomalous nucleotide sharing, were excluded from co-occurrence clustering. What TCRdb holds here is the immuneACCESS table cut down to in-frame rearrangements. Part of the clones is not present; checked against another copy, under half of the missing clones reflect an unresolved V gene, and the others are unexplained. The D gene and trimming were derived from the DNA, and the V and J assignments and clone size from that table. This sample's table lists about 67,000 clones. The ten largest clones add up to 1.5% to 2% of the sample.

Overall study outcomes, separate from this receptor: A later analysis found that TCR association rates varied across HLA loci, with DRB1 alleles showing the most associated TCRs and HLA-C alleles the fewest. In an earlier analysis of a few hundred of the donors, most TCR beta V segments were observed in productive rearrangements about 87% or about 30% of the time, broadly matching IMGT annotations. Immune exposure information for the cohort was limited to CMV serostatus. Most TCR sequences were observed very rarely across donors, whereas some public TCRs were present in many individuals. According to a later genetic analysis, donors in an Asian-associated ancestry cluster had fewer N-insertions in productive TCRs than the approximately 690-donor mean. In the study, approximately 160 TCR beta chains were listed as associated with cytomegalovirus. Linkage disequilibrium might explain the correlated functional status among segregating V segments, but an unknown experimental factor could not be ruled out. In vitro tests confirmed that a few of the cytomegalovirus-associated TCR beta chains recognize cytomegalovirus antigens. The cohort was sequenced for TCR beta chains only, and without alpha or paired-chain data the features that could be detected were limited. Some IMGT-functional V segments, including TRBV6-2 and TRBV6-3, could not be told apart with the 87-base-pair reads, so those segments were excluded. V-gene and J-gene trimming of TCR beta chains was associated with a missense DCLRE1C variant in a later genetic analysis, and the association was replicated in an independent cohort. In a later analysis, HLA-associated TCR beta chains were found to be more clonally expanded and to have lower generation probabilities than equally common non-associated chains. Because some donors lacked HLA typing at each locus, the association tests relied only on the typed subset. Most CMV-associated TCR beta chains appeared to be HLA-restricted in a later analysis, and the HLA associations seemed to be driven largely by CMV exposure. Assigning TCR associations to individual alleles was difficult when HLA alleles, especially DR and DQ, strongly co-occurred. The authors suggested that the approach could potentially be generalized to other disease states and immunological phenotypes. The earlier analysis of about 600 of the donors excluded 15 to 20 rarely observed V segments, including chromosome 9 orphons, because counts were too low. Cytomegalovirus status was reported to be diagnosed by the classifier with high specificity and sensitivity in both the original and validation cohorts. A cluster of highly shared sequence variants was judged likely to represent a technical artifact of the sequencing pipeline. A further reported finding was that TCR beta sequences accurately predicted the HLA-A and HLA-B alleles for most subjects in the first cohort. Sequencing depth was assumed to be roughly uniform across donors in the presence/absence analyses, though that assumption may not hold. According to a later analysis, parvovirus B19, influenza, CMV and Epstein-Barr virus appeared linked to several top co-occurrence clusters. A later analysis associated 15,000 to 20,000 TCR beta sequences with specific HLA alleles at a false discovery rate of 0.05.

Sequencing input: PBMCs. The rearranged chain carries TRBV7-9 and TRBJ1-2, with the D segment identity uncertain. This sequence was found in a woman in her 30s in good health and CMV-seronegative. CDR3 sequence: CASRDTETNYGYTF. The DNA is TGTGCCAGCAGGGATACAGAGACCAACTATGGCTACACCTTC. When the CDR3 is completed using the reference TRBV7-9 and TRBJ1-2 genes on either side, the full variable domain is DTGVSQNPRHKITKRGQNVTFRCDPISEHNRLYWYRQTLGQGPEFLTYFQNEAQLEKSRLLSDRFSAERPKGSFSTLEIQRTEQGDSAMYLCASRDTETNYGYTFGSGTRLTVV.